The text below deals with one T cell receptor beta chain. The data were obtained in a study of shared clonotypes between healthy human individuals. Germline loops: CDR1 SGHRS, CDR2 YFSETQ. CDR3 length: 13 residues. J lost 7 bases, V lost 5 bases, and 6 bases had no gene match. Clones were read by immunoSEQ multiplex PCR, and TCRdb kept only the in-frame ones, dropping some. The sample lists about 500,000 clones; over 60% were seen once. The sample taken for sequencing was PBMCs. The chain is built from TRBV5-1 and TRBJ2-7; 10 bases match TRBD2. The sequence was obtained from a woman aged 40-49 years in good health. Some clones in this sample may be carry-over from other donors' samples. This CDR3 reads CASSEGLASEQYF. CDR3 coding DNA: TGCGCCAGCAGTGAGGGACTAGCGAGTGAGCAGTACTTC.